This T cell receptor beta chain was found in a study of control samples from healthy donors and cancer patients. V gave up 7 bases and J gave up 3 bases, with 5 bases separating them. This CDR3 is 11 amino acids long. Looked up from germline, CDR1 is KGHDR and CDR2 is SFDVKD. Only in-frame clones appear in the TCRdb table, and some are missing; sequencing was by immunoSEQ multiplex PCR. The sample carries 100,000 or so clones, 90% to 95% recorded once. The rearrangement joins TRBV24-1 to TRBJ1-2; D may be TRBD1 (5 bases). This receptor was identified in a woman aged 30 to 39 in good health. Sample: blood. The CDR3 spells CATRGDYGYTF. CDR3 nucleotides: TGTGCCACCAGGGGGGACTATGGCTACACCTTC.